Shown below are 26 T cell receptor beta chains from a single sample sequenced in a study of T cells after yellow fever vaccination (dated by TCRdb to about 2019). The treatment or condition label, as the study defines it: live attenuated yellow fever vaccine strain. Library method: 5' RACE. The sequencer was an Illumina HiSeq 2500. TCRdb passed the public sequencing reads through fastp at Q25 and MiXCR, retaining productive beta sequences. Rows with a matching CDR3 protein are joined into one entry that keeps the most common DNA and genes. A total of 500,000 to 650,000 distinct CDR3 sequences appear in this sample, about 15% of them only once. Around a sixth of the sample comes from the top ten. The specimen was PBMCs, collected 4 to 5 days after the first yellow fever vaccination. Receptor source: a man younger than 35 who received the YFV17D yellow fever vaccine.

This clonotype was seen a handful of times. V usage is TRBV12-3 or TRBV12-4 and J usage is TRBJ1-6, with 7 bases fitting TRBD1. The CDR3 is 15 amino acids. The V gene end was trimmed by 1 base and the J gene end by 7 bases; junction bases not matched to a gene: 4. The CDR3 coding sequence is TGTGCCAGCAGTTTAGGACGGGGACAGAATTCACCCCTCCACTTT. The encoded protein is CASSLGRGQNSPLHF.

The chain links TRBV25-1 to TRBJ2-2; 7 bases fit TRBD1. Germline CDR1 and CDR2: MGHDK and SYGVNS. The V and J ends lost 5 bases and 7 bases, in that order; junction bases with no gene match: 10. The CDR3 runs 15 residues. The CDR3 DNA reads TGTGCCAGCAGTCCCTGGACAGGCCCGGTCGGGGAGCTGTTTTTT. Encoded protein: CASSPWTGPVGELFF.

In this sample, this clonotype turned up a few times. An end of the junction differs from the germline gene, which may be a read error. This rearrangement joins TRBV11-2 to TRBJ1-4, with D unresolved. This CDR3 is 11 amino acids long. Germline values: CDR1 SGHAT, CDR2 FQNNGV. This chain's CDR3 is CASSGGEKLFF. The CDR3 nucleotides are TGTGCTAGCAGCGGAGGTGAAAAACTGTTTTTT.

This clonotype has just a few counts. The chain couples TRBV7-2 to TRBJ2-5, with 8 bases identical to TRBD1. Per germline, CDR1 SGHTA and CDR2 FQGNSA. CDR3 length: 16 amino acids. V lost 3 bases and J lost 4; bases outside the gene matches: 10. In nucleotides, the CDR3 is TGTGCCAGCAGCTTTCATACAGGGGGAGGTCGAGAGACCCAGTACTTC. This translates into CASSFHTGGGRETQYF.

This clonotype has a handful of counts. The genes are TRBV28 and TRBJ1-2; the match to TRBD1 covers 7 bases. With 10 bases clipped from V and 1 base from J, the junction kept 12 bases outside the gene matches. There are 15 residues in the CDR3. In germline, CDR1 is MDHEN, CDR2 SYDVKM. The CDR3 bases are TGTGCCACACGGGACAGCCTCCCCCTTAACTATGGCTACACCTTC. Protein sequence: CATRDSLPLNYGYTF.

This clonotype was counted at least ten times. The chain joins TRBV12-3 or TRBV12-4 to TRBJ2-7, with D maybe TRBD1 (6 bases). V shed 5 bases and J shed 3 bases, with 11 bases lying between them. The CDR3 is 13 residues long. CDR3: CASSRTVGYEQYF. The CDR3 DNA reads TGTGCCAGCAGTCGGACAGTCGGCTACGAGCAGTACTTC.

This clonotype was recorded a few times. CDR3 amino acids: CAISLGGNQPQHF. In nucleotides, the CDR3 is TGTGCCATCAGTTTAGGGGGGAATCAGCCCCAGCATTTT. The genes are TRBV10-3 and TRBJ1-5, with D perhaps TRBD1 (6 bases). The length of the CDR3 is 13 residues. Trimming took 5 bases from V and 4 from J, leaving 9 bases between them. In germline, CDR1 is ENHRY, CDR2 SYGVKD.

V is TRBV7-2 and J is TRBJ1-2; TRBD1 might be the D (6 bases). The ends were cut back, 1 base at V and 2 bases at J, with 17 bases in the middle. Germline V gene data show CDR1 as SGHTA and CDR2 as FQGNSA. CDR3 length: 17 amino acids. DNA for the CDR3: TGTGCCAGCAGCTTAGGGGATCGGGGGGGCAGGAACTATGGCTACACCTTC. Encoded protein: CASSLGDRGGRNYGYTF.

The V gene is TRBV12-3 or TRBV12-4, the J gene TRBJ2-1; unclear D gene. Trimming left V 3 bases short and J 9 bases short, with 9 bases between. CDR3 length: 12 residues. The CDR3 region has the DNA TGTGCCAGCAGTTTTACGGCAGTTGAGCAGTTCTTC. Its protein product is CASSFTAVEQFF.

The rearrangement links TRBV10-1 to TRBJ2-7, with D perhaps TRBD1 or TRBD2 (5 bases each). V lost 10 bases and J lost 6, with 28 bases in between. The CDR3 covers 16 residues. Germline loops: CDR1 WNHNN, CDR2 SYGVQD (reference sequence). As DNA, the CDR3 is TGCGCCACCGGGGTCGGGACGGTGGAACGTGAGGTCGAGCAGTACGTC. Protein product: CATGVGTVEREVEQYV.

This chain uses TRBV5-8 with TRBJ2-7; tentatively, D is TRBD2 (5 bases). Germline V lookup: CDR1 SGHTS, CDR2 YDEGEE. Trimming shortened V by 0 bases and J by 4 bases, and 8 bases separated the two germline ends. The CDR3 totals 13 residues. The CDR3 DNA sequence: TGTGCCAGCAGCTTGGCCGAGGGATACGAGCAGTACTTC. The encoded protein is CASSLAEGYEQYF.

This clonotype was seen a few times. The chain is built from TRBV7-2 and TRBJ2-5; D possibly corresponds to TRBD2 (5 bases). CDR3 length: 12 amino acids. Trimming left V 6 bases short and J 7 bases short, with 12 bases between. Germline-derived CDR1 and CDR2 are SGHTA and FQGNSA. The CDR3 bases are TGTGCCAGCAGTATCAGCGAGGGGACCCAGTACTTC. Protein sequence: CASSISEGTQYF. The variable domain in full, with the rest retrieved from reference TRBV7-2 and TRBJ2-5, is GAGVSQSPSNKVTEKGKDVELRCDPISGHTALYWYRQSLGQGLEFLIYFQGNSAPDKSGLPSDRFSAERTGGSVSTLTIQRTQQEDSAVYLCASSISEGTQYFGPGTRLLVL.

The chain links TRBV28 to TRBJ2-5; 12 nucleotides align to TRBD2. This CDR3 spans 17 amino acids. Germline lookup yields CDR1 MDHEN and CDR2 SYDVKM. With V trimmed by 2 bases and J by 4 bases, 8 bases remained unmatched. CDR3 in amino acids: CASSLGTGLAGRETQYF. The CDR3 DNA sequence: TGTGCCAGCAGTTTAGGGACCGGACTAGCGGGGCGAGAGACCCAGTACTTC. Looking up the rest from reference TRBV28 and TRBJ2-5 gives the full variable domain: DVKVTQSSRYLVKRTGEKVFLECVQDMDHENMFWYRQDPGLGLRLIYFSYDVKMKEKGDIPEGYSVSREKKERFSLILESASTNQTSMYLCASSLGTGLAGRETQYFGPGTRLLVL.

The CDR3 here is CASSQEVNHLMNTEAFF. CDR3 in DNA: TGTGCCAGCAGCCAAGAGGTGAATCATCTCATGAACACTGAAGCTTTCTTT. The chain carries TRBV14 and TRBJ1-1; D unclear. Germline V gene sequence: CDR1 SGHDN, CDR2 FVKESK. This CDR3 comprises 17 residues. V was trimmed by 0 bases and J by 0 bases, leaving 14 bases between them.

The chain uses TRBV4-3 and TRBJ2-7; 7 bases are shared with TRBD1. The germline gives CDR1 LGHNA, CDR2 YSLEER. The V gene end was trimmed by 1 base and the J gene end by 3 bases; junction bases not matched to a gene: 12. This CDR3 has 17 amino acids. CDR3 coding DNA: TGCGCCAGCAGCCAAGTGGTTTTCGAGACAGGGATCTACGAGCAGTACTTC. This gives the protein CASSQVVFETGIYEQYF.

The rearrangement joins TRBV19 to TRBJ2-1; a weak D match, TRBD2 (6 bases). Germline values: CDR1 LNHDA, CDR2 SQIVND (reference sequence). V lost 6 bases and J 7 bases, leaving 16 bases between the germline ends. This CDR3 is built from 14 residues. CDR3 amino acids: CASSWGLQQNEQFF. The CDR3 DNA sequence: TGTGCCAGTAGCTGGGGACTTCAGCAGAATGAGCAGTTCTTC.

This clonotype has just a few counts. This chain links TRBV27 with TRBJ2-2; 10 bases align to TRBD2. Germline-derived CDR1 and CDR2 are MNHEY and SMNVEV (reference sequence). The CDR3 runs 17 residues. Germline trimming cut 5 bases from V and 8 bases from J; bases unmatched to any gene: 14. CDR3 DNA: TGTGCCAGCAGTCCGCCCAGAGCGGGGGGGCTGTTAGGGGAGCTGTTTTTT. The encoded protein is CASSPPRAGGLLGELFF.

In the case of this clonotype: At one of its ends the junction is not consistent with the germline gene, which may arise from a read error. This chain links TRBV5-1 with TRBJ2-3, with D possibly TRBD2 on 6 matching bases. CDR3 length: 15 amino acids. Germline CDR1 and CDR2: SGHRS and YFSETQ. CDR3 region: CASRSSGQSTDTQYF. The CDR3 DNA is TGCGCCAGCAGAAGCAGCGGGCAGAGCACGGATACGCAGTATTTT.

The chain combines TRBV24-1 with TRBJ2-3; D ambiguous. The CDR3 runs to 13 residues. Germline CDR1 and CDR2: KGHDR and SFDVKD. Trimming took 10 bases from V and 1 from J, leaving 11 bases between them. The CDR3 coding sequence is TGTGCCACAAAGGCGCACGGCACAGATACGCAGTATTTT. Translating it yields CATKAHGTDTQYF.

CDR3 sequence (DNA): TGCGCCAGCAGCTTGGCGCGGGGTATCTACGAGCAGTACTTC. Translation: CASSLARGIYEQYF. The rearrangement links TRBV5-1 to TRBJ2-7, with D possibly being TRBD2 (6 bases). The V end was cut by 0 bases, the J end by 3 bases, with 10 bases between. The CDR3 runs 14 residues. Germline V gene data show CDR1 as SGHRS and CDR2 as YFSETQ.

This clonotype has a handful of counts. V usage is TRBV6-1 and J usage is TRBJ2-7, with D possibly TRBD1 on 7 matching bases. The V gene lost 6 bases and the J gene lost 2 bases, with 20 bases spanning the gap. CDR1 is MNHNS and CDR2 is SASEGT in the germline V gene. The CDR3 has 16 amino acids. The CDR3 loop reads CASRRSGDSLTYEQYF. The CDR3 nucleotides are TGTGCCAGCAGGAGGTCGGGGGACAGTCTTACCTACGAGCAGTACTTC.

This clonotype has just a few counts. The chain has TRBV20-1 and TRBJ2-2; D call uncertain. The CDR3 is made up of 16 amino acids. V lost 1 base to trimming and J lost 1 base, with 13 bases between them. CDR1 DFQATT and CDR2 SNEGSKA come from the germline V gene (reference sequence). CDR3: CSARGLGHRNTGELFF. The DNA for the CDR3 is TGCAGTGCTAGAGGTTTAGGGCATAGGAACACCGGGGAGCTGTTTTTT.

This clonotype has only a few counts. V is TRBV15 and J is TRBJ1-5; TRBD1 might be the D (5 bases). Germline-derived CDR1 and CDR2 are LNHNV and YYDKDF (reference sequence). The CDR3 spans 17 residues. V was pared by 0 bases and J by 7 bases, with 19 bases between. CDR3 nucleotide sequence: TGTGCCACCAGCAGAGATCGGTTCGGGCAGGGTCGACAGCCCCAGCATTTT. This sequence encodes CATSRDRFGQGRQPQHF. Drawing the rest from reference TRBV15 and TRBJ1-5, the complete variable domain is DAMVIQNPRYQVTQFGKPVTLSCSQTLNHNVMYWYQQKSSQAPKLLFHYYDKDFNNEADTPDNFQSRRPNTSFCFLDIRSPGLGDTAMYLCATSRDRFGQGRQPQHFGDGTRLSIL.

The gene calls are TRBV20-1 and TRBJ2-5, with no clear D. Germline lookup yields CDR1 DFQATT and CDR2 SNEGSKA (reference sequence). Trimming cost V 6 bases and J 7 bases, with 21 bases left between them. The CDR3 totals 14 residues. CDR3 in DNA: TGCAGTGCCACCCTAGGCCTTTCGCGAGGGACCCAGTACTTC. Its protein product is CSATLGLSRGTQYF.

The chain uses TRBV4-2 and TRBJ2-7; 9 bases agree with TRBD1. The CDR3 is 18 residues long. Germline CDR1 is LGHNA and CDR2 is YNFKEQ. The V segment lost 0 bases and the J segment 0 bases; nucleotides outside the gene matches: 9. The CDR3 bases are TGTGCCAGCAGCCAAGAATGGACAGGGGAAATAAGCTCCTACGAGCAGTACGTC. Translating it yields CASSQEWTGEISSYEQYV.

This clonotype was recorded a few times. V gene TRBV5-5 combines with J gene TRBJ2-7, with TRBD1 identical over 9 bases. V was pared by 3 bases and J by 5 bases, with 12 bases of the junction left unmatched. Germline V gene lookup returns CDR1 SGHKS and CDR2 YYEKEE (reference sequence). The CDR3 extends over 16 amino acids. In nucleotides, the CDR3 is TGTGCCAGCAGCTCCGGGGGAGGGACAGGGCTCGACGAGCAGTACTTC. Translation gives CASSSGGGTGLDEQYF.